This T cell receptor (beta chain) was captured in a study of blood T cell repertoires in COVID-19. Study background: The United States, Italy and Spain provided the acute and convalescent COVID-19 samples. In each case, the material was cDNA or gDNA derived from T cells, B-cell-depleted T cells, or PBMCs.

Germline CDR1 reads SEHNR; CDR2 reads FQNEAQ (reference sequence). The CDR3 consists of 14 residues. Trimming took off 3 bases at V and 2 bases at J, with 5 bases between the two ends. In the authors' workflow: Nucleated cell counts were estimated from reference gene primer amplification. Clones were read by immunoSEQ multiplex PCR, and TCRdb kept only the in-frame ones, dropping some. V, J and clone size were drawn from that table, and D and trimming were deduced from the DNA. The data contain a few hundred thousand clones, more than 70% of them singletons. V usage is TRBV7-9 and J usage is TRBJ2-6; D not resolved. This receptor was identified in a woman between 25 and 40 years old with COVID-19, enrolled during active disease. Material for sequencing was peripheral blood. The CDR3 DNA is TGTGCCAGCAGCTTCTACCCTGGGGCCAACGTCCTGACTTTC. This translates into CASSFYPGANVLTF.